Below are 3 T cell receptor beta chains sequenced from a single sample in a study of Tregs in tolerant kidney transplant recipients. Generated by immunoSEQ multiplex PCR, the TCRdb table keeps only in-frame clones and is missing some. The profile shows about 78,000 clones, less than 95% of them singletons. The sequencing here drew on Tregs from blood, taken before the transplant. The source of these receptors is a human donor who received a combined kidney and bone marrow transplant.

This clone was counted once. The chain combines TRBV6-1 with TRBJ1-1, with TRBD1 identical over 8 bases. Germline trimming cut 8 bases from V and 3 bases from J; bases unmatched to any gene: 5. The CDR3 runs to 13 residues. CDR1 MNHNS and CDR2 SASEGT come from the germline V gene. In nucleotides, the CDR3 is TGTGCCAGCGGATCGACAGGGGACACTGAAGCTTTCTTT. Its protein is CASGSTGDTEAFF.

The gene calls are TRBV7-7 and TRBJ2-2; 7 nucleotides agree with TRBD2. CDR1 SSHAT and CDR2 FNYEAQ come from the germline V gene (reference sequence). V shed 1 base and J 6 bases; nucleotides not matched to a gene: 5. The CDR3 has 15 residues. CDR3 residues: CASSLGGSSAGELFF. As DNA, the CDR3 is TGTGCCAGCAGCTTAGGCGGGAGTAGCGCCGGGGAGCTGTTTTTT.

The count of this clone is one. The chain links TRBV5-1 to TRBJ1-4; 7 bases are shared with TRBD1. Trimming cost V 2 bases and J 7 bases; bases outside gene matches: 8. The CDR3 is 15 amino acids. In germline, CDR1 is SGHRS, CDR2 YFSETQ. CDR3 DNA sequence: TGCGCCAGCAGCTTCCAGACAGGGAATTCTGAAAAACTGTTTTTT. Translated: CASSFQTGNSEKLFF.